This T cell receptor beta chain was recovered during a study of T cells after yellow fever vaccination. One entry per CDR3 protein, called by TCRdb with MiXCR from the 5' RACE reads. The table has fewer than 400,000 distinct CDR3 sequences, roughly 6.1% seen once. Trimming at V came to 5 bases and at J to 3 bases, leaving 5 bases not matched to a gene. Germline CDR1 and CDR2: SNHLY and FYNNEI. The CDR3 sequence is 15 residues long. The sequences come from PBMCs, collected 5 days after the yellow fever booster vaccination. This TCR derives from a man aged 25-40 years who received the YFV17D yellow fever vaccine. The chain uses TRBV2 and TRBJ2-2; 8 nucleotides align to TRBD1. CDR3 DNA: TGTGCCAGCAGTAAAAACAGGGGGGACACCGGGGAGCTGTTTTTT. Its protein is CASSKNRGDTGELFF.